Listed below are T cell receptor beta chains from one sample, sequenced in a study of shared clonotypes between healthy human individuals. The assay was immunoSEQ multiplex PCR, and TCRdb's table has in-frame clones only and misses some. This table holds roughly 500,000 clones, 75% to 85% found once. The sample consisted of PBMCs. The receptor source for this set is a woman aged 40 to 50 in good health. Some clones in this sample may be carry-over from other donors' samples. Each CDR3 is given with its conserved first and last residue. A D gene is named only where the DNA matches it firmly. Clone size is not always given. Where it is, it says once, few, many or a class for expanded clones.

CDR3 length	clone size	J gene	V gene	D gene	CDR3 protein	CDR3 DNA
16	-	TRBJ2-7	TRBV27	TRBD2	CASSLGGASGRREQYF	TGTGCCAGCAGTTTAGGGGGAGCTAGCGGGAGAAGGGAGCAGTACTTC
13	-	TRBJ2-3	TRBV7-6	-	CASSTEGSDTQYF	TGTGCCAGCAGCACGGAGGGGTCCGATACGCAGTATTTT
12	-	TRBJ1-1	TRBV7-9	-	CASSPPGTEAFF	TGTGCCAGCAGCCCCCCCGGCACTGAAGCTTTCTTT
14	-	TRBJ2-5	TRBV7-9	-	CATEGGAGQETQYF	TGTGCCACCGAGGGGGGCGCGGGGCAAGAGACCCAGTACTTC
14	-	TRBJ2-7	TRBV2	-	CASSPRWDIYEQYF	TGTGCCAGCAGTCCACGGTGGGACATCTACGAGCAGTACTTC
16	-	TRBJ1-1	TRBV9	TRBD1	CASSVSTGGMNTEAFF	TGTGCCAGCAGCGTTTCGACAGGGGGGATGAACACTGAAGCTTTCTTT
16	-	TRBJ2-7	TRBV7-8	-	CASSLFAGVKNYEQYF	TGTGCCAGCAGCTTATTCGCCGGAGTTAAGAACTACGAGCAGTACTTC
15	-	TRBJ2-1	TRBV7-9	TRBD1	CASSLAGDRVNEQFF	TGTGCCAGCAGCTTAGCTGGGGACAGGGTAAATGAGCAGTTCTTC
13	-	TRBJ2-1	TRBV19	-	CASTSQSYNEQFF	TGTGCCAGTACCAGCCAGAGCTACAATGAGCAGTTCTTC
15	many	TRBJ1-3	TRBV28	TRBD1	CASLPQGAAGNTIYF	TGTGCCAGCCTGCCCCAGGGGGCGGCCGGAAACACCATATATTTT
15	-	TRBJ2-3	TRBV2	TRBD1	CASSEEGQGADTQYF	TGTGCCAGCAGTGAAGAGGGACAGGGGGCAGATACGCAGTATTTT
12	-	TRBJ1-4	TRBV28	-	CASGDPSEKLFF	TGTGCCAGCGGGGACCCCAGTGAAAAACTGTTTTTT
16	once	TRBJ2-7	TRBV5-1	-	CASSRGQRSVDYEQYF	TGCGCCAGCAGCCGAGGCCAGAGGAGCGTCGACTACGAGCAGTACTTC
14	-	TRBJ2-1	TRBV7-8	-	CASSLNWAWDEQFF	TGTGCCAGCAGCTTAAATTGGGCCTGGGATGAGCAGTTCTTC
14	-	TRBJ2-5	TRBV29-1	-	CSVGPGGIQETQYF	TGCAGCGTTGGGCCTGGGGGAATCCAAGAGACCCAGTACTTC
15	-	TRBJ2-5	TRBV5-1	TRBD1	CASSWEGQGPETQYF	TGCGCCAGCAGCTGGGAGGGACAGGGGCCCGAGACCCAGTACTTC
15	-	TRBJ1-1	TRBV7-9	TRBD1	CASSFRTGLNTEAFF	TGTGCCAGCAGCTTCAGGACAGGGCTGAACACTGAAGCTTTCTTT
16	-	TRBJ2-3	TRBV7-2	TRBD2	CASSLGAGGRTDTQYF	TGTGCCAGCAGCTTAGGAGCGGGAGGGCGGACAGATACGCAGTATTTT
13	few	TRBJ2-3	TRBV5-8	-	CASSLDRDDTQYF	TGTGCCAGCAGCTTGGACAGGGACGATACGCAGTATTTT
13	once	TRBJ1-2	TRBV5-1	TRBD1	CASSLSQGEGYTF	TGCGCCAGCAGCTTGAGTCAGGGGGAAGGCTACACCTTC
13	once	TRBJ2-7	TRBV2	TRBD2	CASRTSATGEQYF	TGTGCCAGCAGGACTAGCGCGACGGGCGAGCAGTACTTC
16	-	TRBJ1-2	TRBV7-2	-	CASSLAQGSSPYGYTF	TGTGCCAGCAGCTTAGCGCAGGGCTCGAGCCCTTATGGCTACACCTTC
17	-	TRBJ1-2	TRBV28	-	CASSLPAGRVPNYGYTF	TGTGCCAGCAGTTTGCCCGCAGGCAGGGTCCCTAACTATGGCTACACCTTC
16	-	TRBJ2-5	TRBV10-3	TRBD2	CAISENSGRAGETQYF	TGTGCCATCAGTGAAAACAGCGGGAGGGCCGGAGAGACCCAGTACTTC
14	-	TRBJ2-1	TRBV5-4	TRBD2	CASSLDLGRGEQFF	TGTGCCAGCAGCTTGGACCTAGGGAGGGGTGAGCAGTTCTTC
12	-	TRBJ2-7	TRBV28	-	CASSFGSGEQYF	TGTGCCAGCAGTTTCGGGTCGGGCGAGCAGTACTTC
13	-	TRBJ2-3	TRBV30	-	CAWTPVLTDTQYF	TGTGCCTGGACCCCCGTCCTCACAGATACGCAGTATTTT
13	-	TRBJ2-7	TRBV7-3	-	CASSLNQDGEQYF	TGTGCCAGCAGCCTTAACCAGGATGGCGAGCAGTACTTC
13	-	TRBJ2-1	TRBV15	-	CATSRDQHNEQFF	TGTGCCACCAGCAGAGATCAACATAATGAGCAGTTCTTC
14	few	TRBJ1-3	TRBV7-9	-	CASSLGTTGNTIYF	TGTGCCAGCAGCTTAGGGACCACTGGAAACACCATATATTTT
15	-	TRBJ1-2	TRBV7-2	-	CASSLVGGAGYGYTF	TGTGCCAGCAGCTTAGTCGGGGGCGCGGGCTATGGCTACACCTTC
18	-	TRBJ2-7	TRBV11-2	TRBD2	CASSLVLNVAGGRVEQYF	TGTGCCAGCAGCTTAGTCCTAAATGTAGCGGGAGGGCGGGTCGAGCAGTACTTC
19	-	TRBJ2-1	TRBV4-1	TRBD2	CASSQGGGPTRYLYNEQFF	TGCGCCAGCAGCCAAGGGGGGGGACCGACAAGGTACCTCTACAATGAGCAGTTCTTC
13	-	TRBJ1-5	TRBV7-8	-	CASSLDREQPQHF	TGTGCCAGCAGCTTAGACAGGGAACAGCCCCAGCATTTT
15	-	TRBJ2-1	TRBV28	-	CASSLSPGTYNEQFF	TGTGCCAGCAGTTTATCCCCAGGAACCTACAATGAGCAGTTCTTC
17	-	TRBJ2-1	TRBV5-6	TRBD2	CASSSDRAGGNYNEQFF	TGTGCCAGCAGCTCCGACCGGGCGGGAGGGAACTACAATGAGCAGTTCTTC